This TCR beta chain was identified in a study of T cell responses to AZD1222 COVID-19 vaccine. Whole-study findings and limits: Nearly half of spike-specific TCRs reportedly target variant regions that are unmutated in the B.1.351 and B.1.1.7 variants. The study sampled repertoires only after the peak T cell response. It should be noted that donors were predominantly white British and more often female, and clonal diversity was possibly underestimated. Spike-specific TCR breadth and depth grew following two AZD1222 doses.

Using immunoSEQ multiplex PCR, the repertoire was profiled, and TCRdb retains in-frame clones only, with some absent. The top ten clones hold around 7.8% of a sample with roughly 65,000 clones, around nine tenths of them seen once. Turning to this clone: Its antigen is not known.

The CDR3 is 13 amino acids. V was clipped by 5 bases and J by 7 bases, with 12 bases between them. The rearrangement uses TRBV12-3 or TRBV12-4 and TRBJ1-5; D possibly corresponds to TRBD1 (5 bases). The specimen comprised peripheral blood, sampled on day 0 of AZD1222 vaccination. The origin of this receptor is an adult in good health. CDR3: CASSRDEGQPQHF. CDR3 coding DNA: TGTGCCAGCAGTCGGGACGAAGGCCAGCCCCAGCATTTT.